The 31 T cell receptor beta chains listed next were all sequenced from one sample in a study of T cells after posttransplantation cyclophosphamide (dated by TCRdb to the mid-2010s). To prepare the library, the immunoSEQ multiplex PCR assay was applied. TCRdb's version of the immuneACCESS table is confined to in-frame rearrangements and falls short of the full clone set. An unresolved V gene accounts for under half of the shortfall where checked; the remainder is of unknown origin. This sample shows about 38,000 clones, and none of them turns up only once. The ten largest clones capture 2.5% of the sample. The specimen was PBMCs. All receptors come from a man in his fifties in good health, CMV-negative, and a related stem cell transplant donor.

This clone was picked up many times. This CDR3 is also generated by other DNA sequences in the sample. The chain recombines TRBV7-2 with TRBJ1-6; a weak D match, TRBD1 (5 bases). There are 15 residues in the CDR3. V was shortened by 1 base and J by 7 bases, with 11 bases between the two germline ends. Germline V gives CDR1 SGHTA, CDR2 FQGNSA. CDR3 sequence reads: CASSLVGGGNSPLHF. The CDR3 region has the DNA TGTGCCAGCAGCTTAGTGGGGGGAGGCAATTCACCCCTCCACTTT.

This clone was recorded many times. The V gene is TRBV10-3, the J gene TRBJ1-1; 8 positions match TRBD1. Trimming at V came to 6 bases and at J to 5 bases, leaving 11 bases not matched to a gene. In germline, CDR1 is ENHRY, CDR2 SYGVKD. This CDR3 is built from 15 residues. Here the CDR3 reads CAISPTQGEGTEAFF. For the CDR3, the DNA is TGTGCCATCAGCCCAACACAGGGGGAAGGGACTGAAGCTTTCTTT.

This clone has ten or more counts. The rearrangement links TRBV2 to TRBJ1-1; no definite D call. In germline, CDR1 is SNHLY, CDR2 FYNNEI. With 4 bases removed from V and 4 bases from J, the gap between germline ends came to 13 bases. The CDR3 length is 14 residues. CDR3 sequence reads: CASSGGRSGTEAFF. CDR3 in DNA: TGTGCCAGCAGTGGAGGGAGGTCGGGCACTGAAGCTTTCTTT.

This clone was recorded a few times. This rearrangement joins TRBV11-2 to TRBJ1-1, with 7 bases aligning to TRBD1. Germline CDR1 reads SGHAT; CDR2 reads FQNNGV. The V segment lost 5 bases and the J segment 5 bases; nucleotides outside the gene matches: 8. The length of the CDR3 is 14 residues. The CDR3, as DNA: TGTGCCAGCAGCCGCCCGGGACAGTGGACTGAAGCTTTCTTT. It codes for CASSRPGQWTEAFF.

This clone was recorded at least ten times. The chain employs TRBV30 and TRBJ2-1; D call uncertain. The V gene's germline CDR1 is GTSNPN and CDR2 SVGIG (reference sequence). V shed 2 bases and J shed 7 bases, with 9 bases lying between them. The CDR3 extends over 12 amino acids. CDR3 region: CAWSLNFNEQFF. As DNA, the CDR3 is TGTGCCTGGAGTCTCAACTTTAATGAGCAGTTCTTC.

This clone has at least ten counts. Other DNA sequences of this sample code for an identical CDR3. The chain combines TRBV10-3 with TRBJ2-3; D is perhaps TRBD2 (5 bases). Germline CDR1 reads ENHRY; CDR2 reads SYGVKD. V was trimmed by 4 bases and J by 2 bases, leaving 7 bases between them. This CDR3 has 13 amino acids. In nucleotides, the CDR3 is TGTGCCATCAGTGCGGGGATCACAGATACGCAGTATTTT. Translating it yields CAISAGITDTQYF.

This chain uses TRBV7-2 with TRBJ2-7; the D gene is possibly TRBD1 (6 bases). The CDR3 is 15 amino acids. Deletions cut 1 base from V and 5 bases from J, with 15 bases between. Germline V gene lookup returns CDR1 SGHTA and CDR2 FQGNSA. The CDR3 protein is CASSLGPGDGDEQYF. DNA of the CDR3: TGTGCCAGCAGCTTAGGACCAGGGGATGGCGACGAGCAGTACTTC.

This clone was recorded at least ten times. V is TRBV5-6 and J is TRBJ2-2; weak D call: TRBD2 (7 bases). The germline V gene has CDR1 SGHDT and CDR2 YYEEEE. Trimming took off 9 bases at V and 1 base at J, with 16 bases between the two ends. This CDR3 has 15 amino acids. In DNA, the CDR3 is TGTGCCACCTCTCGGAGGGGGGGGAACACCGGGGAGCTGTTTTTT. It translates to CATSRRGGNTGELFF.

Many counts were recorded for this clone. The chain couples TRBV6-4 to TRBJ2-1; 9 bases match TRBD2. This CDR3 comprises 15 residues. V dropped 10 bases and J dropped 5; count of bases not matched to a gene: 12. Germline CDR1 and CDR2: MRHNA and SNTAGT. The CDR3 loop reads CATSIGGGADNEQFF. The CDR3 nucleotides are TGTGCCACCTCAATCGGCGGGGGGGCCGACAATGAGCAGTTCTTC.

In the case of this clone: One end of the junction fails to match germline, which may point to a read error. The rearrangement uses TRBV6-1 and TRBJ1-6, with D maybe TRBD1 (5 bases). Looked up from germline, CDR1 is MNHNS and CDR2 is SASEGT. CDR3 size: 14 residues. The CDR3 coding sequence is TGTGCCAGCAGGGAAGGGACGGGATATTCACCCCTCCACTTT. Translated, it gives CASREGTGYSPLHF.

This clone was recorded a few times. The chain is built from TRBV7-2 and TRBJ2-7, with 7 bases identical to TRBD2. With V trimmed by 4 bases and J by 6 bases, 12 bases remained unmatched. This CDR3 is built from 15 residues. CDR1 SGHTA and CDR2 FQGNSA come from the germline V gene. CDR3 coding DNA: TGTGCCAGCAGCTCCTGGGGGGGGTCACTACGCGAGCAGTACTTC. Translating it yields CASSSWGGSLREQYF.

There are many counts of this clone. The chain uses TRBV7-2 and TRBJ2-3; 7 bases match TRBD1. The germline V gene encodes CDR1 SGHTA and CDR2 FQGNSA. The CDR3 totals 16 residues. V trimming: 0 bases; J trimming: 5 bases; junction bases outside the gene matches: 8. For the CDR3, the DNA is TGTGCCAGCAGCTTAGCGACAGGGATCTTCGTAGATACGCAGTATTTT. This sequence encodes CASSLATGIFVDTQYF.

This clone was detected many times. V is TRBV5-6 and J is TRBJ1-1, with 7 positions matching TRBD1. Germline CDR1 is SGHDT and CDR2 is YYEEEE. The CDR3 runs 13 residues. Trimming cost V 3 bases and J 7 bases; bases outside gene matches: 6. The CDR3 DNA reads TGTGCCAGCAGCTCGGACAGGTCCCTTGAAGCTTTCTTT. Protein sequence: CASSSDRSLEAFF.

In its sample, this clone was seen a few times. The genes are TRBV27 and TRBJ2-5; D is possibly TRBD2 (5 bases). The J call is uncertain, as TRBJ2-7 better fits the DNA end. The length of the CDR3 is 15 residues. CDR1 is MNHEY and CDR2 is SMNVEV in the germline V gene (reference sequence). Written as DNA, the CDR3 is TGTGCCAGCAGTTTACGTATGGGAGTCAACTACGAGCAGTACTTC. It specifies CASSLRMGVNYEQYF.

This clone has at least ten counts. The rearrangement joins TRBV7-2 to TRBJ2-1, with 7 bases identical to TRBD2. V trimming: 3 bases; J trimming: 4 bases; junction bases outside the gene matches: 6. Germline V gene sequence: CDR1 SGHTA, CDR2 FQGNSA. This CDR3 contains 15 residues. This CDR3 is CASSLGGYSYNEQFF. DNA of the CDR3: TGTGCCAGCAGCTTGGGGGGGTACTCGTACAATGAGCAGTTCTTC.

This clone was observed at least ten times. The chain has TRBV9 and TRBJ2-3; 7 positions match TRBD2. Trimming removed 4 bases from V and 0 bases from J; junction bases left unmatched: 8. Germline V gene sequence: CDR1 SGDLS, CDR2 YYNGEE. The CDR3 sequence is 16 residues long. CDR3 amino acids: CASSPPGGLSTDTQYF. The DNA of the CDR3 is TGTGCCAGCAGCCCCCCGGGGGGATTAAGCACAGATACGCAGTATTTT. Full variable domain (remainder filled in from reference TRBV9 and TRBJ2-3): DSGVTQTPKHLITATGQRVTLRCSPRSGDLSVYWYQQSLDQGLQFLIQYYNGEERAKGNILERFSAQQFPDLHSELNLSSLELGDSALYFCASSPPGGLSTDTQYFGPGTRLTVL.

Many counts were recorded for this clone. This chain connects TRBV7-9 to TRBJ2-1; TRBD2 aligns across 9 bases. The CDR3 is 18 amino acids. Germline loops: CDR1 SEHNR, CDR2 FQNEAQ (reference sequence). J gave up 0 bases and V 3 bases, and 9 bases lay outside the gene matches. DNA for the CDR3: TGTGCCAGCAGCTTGGGGCTAGCGGGGAGGGGCTCCTACAATGAGCAGTTCTTC. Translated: CASSLGLAGRGSYNEQFF.

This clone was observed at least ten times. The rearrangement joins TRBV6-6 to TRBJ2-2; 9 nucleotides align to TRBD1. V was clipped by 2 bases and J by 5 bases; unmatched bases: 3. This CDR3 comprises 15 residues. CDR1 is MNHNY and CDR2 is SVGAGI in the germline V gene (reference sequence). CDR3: CASSYLGQGTGELFF. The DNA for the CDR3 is TGTGCCAGCAGTTACCTAGGACAGGGGACCGGGGAGCTGTTTTTT.

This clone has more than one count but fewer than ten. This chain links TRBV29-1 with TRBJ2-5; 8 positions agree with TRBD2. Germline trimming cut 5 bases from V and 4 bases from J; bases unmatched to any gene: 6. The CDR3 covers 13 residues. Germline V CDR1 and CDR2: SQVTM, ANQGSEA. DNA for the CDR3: TGCAGCGTTACGACGGGGGGGGGAGAGACCCAGTACTTC. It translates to CSVTTGGGETQYF. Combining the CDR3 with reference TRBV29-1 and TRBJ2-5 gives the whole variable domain SAVISQKPSRDICQRGTSLTIQCQVDSQVTMMFWYRQQPGQSLTLIATANQGSEATYESGFVIDKFPISRPNLTFSTLTVSNMSPEDSSIYLCSVTTGGGETQYFGPGTRLLVL.

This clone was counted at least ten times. CDR3 in amino acids: CASEGEQGSGTGELFF. The CDR3 DNA is TGTGCCAGCGAGGGGGAACAGGGCTCAGGCACCGGGGAGCTGTTTTTT. This chain connects TRBV19 to TRBJ2-2; D is perhaps TRBD1 (6 bases). Germline V lookup: CDR1 LNHDA, CDR2 SQIVND (reference sequence). The V end was cut by 9 bases, the J end by 4 bases, with 21 bases between. CDR3 length equals 16 residues.

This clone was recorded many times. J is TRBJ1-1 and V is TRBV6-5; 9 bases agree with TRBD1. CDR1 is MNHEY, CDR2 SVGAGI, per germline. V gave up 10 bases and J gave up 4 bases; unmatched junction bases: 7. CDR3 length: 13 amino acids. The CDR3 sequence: CATSDRGTTEAFF. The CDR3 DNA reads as TGTGCCACTAGCGACAGGGGGACCACTGAAGCTTTCTTT.

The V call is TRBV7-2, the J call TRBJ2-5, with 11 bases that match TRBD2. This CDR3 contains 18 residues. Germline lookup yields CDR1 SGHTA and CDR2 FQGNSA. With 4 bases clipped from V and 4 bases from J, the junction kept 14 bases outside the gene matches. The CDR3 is CASSSAFSGGAVRETQYF. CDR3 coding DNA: TGTGCCAGCAGCTCGGCCTTTAGCGGGGGGGCCGTACGAGAGACCCAGTACTTC. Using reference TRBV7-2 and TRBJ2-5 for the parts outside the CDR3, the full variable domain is GAGVSQSPSNKVTEKGKDVELRCDPISGHTALYWYRQSLGQGLEFLIYFQGNSAPDKSGLPSDRFSAERTGGSVSTLTIQRTQQEDSAVYLCASSSAFSGGAVRETQYFGPGTRLLVL.

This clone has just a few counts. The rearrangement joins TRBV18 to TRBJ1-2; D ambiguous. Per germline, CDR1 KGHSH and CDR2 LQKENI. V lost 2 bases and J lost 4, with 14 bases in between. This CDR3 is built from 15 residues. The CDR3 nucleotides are TGTGCCAGCTCACCAGGCGGATCCTATGTCTATGGCTACACCTTC. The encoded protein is CASSPGGSYVYGYTF.

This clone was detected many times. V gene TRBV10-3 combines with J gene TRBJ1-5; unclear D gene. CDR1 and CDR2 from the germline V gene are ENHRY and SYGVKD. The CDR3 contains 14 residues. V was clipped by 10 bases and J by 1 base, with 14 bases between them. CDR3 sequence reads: CASESGESNQPQHF. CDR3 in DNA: TGTGCCAGCGAGTCCGGGGAGAGCAATCAGCCCCAGCATTTT.

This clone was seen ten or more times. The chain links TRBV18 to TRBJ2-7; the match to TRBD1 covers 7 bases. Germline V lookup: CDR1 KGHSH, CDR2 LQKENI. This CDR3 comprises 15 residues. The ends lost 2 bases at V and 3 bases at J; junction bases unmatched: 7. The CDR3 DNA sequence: TGTGCCAGCTCACCAACCAGGACAGGATTCTACGAGCAGTACTTC. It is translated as CASSPTRTGFYEQYF. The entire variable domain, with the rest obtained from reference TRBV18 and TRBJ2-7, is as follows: NAGVMQNPRHLVRRRGQEARLRCSPMKGHSHVYWYRQLPEEGLKFMVYLQKENIIDESGMPKERFSAEFPKEGPSILRIQQVVRGDSAAYFCASSPTRTGFYEQYFGPGTRLTVT.

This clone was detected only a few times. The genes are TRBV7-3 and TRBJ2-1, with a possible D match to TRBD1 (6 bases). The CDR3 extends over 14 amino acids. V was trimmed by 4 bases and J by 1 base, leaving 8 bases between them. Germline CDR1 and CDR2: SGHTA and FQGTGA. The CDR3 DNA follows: TGTGCCAGCAGCTCAGGGGTTTCCTACAATGAGCAGTTCTTC. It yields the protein CASSSGVSYNEQFF.

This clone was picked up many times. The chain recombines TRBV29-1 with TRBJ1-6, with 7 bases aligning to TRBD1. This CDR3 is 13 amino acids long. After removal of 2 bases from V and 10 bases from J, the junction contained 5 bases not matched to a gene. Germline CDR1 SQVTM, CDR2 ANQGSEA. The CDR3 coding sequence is TGCAGCGTTGAACTGCCAGGGGGATCACCCCTCCACTTT. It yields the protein CSVELPGGSPLHF.

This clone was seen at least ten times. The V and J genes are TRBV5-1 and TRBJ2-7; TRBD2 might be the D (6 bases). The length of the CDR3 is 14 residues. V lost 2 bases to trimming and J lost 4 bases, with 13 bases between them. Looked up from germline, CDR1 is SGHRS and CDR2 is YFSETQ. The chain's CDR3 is CASSFRDSTYEQYF. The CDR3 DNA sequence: TGCGCCAGCAGCTTTAGGGACTCGACATACGAGCAGTACTTC.

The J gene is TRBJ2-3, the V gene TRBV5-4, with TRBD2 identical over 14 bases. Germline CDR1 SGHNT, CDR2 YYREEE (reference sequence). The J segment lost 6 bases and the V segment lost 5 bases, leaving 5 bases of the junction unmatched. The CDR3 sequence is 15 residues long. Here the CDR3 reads CASRLRLAGGDTQYF. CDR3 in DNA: TGTGCCAGCAGGCTCCGACTAGCGGGGGGGGATACGCAGTATTTT.

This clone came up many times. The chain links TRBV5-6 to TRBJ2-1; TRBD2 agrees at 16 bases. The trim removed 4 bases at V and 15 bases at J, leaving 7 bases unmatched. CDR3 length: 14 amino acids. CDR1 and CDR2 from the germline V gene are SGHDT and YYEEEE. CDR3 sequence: CASSLGLAGGLMFF. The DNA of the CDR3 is TGTGCCAGCAGCCTGGGACTAGCGGGGGGGTTAATGTTCTTC.

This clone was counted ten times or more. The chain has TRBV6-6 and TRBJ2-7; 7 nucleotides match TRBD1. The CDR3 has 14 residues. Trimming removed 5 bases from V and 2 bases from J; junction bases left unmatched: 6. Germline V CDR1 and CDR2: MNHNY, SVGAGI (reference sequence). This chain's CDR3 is CASSPQGSPYEQYF. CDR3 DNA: TGTGCCAGCAGTCCACAGGGGAGTCCCTACGAGCAGTACTTC.